This TCR beta chain was sequenced during a study of blood T cell repertoires in COVID-19. Authors' processing steps: Amplification from reference gene primers served as the basis for estimated nucleated cell counts. Assay: immunoSEQ multiplex PCR; the TCRdb copy retains only in-frame clones and omits some. For V, J and clone size, that table is used; D and trimming come from the DNA. In the table there are a few hundred thousand clones, around 88% of which are singletons. The CDR3 spans 11 residues. V lost 7 bases and J lost 7; bases outside the gene matches: 3. Germline V gene lookup returns CDR1 MDHEN and CDR2 SYDVKM.

The chain is built from TRBV28 and TRBJ1-2, with 7 bases fitting TRBD1. The source is a woman aged 50 to 60 with acute or convalescent COVID-19. Source material: peripheral blood. The CDR3 reads CASTNRGGYTF. The CDR3 bases are TGTGCCAGCACCAACAGGGGTGGCTACACCTTC.